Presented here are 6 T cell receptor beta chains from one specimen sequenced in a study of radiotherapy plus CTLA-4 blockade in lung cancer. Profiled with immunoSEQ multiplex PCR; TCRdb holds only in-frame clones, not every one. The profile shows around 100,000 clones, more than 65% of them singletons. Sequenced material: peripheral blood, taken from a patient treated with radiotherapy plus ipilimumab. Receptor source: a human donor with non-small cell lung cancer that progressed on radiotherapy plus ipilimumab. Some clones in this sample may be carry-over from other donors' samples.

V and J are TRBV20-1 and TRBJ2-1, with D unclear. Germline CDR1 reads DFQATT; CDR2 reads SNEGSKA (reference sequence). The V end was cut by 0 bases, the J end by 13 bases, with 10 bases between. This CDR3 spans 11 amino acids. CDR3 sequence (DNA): TGCAGTGCTAGAGATGGGTTAGTCCAGTTCTTC. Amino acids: CSARDGLVQFF.

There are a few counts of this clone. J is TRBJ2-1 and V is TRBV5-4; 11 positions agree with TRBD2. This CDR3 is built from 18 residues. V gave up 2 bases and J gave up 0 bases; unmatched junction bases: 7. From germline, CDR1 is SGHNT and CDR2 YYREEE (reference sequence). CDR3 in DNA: TGTGCCAGCAGCTTCCTAGCGGGGGGCTTCAGCTCCTACAATGAGCAGTTCTTC. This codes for CASSFLAGGFSSYNEQFF.

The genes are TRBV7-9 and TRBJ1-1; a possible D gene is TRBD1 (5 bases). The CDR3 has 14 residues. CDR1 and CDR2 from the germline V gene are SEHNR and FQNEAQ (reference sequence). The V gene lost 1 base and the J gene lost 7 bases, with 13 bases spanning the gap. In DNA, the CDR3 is TGTGCCAGCAGCTTAGGGCGCAGGACAAGTGAAGCTTTCTTT. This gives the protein CASSLGRRTSEAFF.

CDR3: CSPGLADEQYF. CDR3 nucleotide sequence: TGCAGCCCCGGGCTAGCGGACGAGCAGTACTTC. The rearrangement joins TRBV20-1 to TRBJ2-7; TRBD2 aligns across 7 bases. Germline V CDR1 and CDR2: DFQATT, SNEGSKA (reference sequence). The CDR3 length is 11 residues.

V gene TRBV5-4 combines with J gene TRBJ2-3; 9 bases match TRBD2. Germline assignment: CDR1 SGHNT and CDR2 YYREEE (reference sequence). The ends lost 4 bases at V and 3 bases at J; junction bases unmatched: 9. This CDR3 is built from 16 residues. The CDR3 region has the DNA TGTGCCAGCAGCGGGACTAGCTTCTCTGTAACAGATACGCAGTATTTT. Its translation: CASSGTSFSVTDTQYF. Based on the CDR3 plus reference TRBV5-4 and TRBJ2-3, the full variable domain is ETGVTQSPTHLIKTRGQQVTLRCSSQSGHNTVSWYQQALGQGPQFIFQYYREEENGRGNFPPRFSGLQFPNYSSELNVNALELDDSALYLCASSGTSFSVTDTQYFGPGTRLTVL.

CDR3: CASSPPRGGEQYF. DNA for the CDR3: TGTGCCAGCAGTCCCCCCCGGGGGGGGGAGCAGTACTTC. The chain is built from TRBV6-5 and TRBJ2-7, with TRBD2 matching 8 bases. V gave up 5 bases and J gave up 7 bases; unmatched junction bases: 7. This CDR3 spans 13 amino acids. Germline CDR1 is MNHEY and CDR2 is SVGAGI.